This T cell receptor beta chain came from a study of shared clonotypes between healthy human individuals. The CDR3 contains 14 residues. Germline trimming cut 3 bases from V and 6 bases from J; bases unmatched to any gene: 4. Germline V gene lookup returns CDR1 MNHEY and CDR2 SMNVEV (reference sequence). Every one of the donors was a Caucasian adult that lived in Nashville, Tennessee. Generated by immunoSEQ multiplex PCR, the TCRdb table keeps only in-frame clones and is missing some. This sample has 2.3 million or so clones, with roughly 93% found just once. The clonotype originates from a man younger than 30 in good health. Some clones in this sample may be carry-over from other donors' samples. The V call is TRBV27, the J call TRBJ2-2, with TRBD2 matching 7 bases. Sequencing was performed on naive CD4+ T cells from PBMCs. Subset defined: CD45RA+ positively selected. CDR3 loop: CASSFTAGAGELFF. CDR3 in DNA: TGTGCCAGCAGTTTTACGGCGGGAGCCGGGGAGCTGTTTTTT.